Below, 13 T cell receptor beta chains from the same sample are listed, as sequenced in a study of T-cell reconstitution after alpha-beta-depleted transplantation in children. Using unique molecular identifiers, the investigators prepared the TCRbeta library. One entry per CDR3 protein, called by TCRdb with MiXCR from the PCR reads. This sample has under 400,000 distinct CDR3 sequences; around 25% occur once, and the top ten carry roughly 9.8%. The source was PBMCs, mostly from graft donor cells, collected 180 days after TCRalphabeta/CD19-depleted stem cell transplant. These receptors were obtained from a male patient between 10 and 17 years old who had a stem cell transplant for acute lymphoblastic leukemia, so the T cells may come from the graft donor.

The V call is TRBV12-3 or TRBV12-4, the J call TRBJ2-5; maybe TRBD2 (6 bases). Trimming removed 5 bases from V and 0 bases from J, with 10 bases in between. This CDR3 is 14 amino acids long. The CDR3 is CASSPRGYQETQYF. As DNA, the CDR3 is TGTGCCAGCAGTCCCCGGGGGTACCAAGAGACCCAGTACTTC.

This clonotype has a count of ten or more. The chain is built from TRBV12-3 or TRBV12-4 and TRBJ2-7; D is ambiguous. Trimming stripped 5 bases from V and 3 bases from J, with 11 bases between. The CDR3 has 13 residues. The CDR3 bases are TGTGCCAGCAGTCCTGATGGGGACTACGAGCAGTACTTC. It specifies CASSPDGDYEQYF.

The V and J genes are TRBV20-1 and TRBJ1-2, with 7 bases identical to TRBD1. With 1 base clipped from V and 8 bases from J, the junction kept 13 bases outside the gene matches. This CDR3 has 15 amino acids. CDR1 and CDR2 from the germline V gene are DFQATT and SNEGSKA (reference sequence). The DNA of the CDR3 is TGCAGTGCTAGAGGAAAGACAGGGCTCACGGTGGGCTACACCTTC. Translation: CSARGKTGLTVGYTF.

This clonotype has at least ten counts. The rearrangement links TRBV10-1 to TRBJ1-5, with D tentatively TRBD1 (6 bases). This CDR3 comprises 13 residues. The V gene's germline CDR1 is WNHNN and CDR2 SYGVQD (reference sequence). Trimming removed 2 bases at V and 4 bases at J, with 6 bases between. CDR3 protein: CASSERGNQPQHF. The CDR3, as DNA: TGCGCCAGCAGTGAGAGGGGGAATCAGCCCCAGCATTTT.

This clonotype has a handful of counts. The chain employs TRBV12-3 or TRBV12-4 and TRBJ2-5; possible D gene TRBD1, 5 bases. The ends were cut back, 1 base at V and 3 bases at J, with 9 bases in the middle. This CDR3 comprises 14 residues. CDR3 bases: TGTGCCAGCAGTTTAGGGGCAGGGAAAGAGACCCAGTACTTC. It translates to CASSLGAGKETQYF.

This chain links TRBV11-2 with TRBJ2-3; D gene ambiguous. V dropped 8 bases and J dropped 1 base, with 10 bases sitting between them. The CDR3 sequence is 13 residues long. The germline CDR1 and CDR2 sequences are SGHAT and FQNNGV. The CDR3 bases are TGTGCCAGCGGCGCGTCGGGCACAGATACGCAGTATTTT. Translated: CASGASGTDTQYF.

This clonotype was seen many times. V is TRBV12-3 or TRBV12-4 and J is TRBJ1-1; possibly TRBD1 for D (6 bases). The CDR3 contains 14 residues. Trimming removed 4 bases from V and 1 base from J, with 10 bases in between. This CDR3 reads CASSSSRGNTEAFF. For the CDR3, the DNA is TGTGCCAGCAGTTCCTCCAGGGGGAACACTGAAGCTTTCTTT.

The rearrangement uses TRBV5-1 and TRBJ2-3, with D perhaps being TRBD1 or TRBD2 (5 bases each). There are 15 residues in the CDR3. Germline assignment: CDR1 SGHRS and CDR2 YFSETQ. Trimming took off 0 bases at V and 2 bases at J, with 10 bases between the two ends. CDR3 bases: TGCGCCAGCAGCTTGGCGGGACCTCCCACAGATACGCAGTATTTT. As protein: CASSLAGPPTDTQYF.

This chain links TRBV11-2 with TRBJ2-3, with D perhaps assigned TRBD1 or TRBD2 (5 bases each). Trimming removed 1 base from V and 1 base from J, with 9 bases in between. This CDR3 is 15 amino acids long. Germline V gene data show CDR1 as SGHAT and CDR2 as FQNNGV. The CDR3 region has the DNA TGTGCCAGCAGCTTAGTCGAGGGACGCACAGATACGCAGTATTTT. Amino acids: CASSLVEGRTDTQYF. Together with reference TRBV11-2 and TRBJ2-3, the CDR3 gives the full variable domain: EAGVAQSPRYKIIEKRQSVAFWCNPISGHATLYWYQQILGQGPKLLIQFQNNGVVDDSQLPKDRFSAERLKGVDSTLKIQPAKLEDSAVYLCASSLVEGRTDTQYFGPGTRLTVL.

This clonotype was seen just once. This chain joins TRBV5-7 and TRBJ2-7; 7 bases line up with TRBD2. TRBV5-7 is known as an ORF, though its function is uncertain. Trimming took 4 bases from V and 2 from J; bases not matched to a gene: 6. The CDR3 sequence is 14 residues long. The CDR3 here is CASSAPSGPYEQYF. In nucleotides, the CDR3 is TGTGCCAGCAGCGCTCCTAGCGGCCCCTACGAGCAGTACTTC.

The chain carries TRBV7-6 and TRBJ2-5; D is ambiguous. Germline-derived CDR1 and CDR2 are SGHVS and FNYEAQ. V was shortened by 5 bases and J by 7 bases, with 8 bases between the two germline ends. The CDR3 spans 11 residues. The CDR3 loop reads CASSTAGTQYF. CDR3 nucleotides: TGTGCCAGCAGCACCGCAGGGACCCAGTACTTC.

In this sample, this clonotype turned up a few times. In DNA, the CDR3 is TGTGCCAGCAGTTCGACAGGGTTTCGCTCTGGAAACACCATATATTTT. Protein: CASSSTGFRSGNTIYF. The V call is TRBV6-5, the J call TRBJ1-3; 7 bases line up with TRBD1. This CDR3 contains 16 residues. V shed 4 bases, J shed 0 bases, and the junction held 6 bases outside the gene matches. Per germline, CDR1 MNHEY and CDR2 SVGAGI.

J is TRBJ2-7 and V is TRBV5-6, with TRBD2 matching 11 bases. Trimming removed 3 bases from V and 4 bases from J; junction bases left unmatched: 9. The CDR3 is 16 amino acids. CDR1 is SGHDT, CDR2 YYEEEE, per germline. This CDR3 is CASSSLLAGDWYEQYF. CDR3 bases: TGTGCCAGCAGCTCACTACTAGCGGGAGATTGGTACGAGCAGTACTTC. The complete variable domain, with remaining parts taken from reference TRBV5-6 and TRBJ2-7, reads DAGVTQSPTHLIKTRGQQVTLRCSPKSGHDTVSWYQQALGQGPQFIFQYYEEEERQRGNFPDRFSGHQFPNYSSELNVNALLLGDSALYLCASSSLLAGDWYEQYFGPGTRLTVT.